This entry concerns a single T cell receptor (beta chain). Its antigen is still unknown. The data derive from a study of cytomegalovirus exposure and HLA in healthy donors. Broader study findings: Diagnosis of cytomegalovirus status made by the classifier reportedly showed high specificity and sensitivity. Accurate prediction of HLA-A and HLA-B alleles (for most subjects) was reportedly achieved from TCR beta sequences.

Deletions cut 4 bases from V and 4 bases from J, with 11 bases between. Germline CDR1 reads SGHTA; CDR2 reads FQGNSA. This CDR3 region has 14 residues. It was with 60 Vbeta and 13 Jbeta primers that the PCR ran. Clones were sequenced by immunoSEQ multiplex PCR, and TCRdb holds only the in-frame ones, with some missing. The data show around 130,000 clones, over 60% seen once. The TCR was taken from a man aged 18-30 years in good health and CMV-seropositive. The chain uses TRBV7-2 and TRBJ2-1; D perhaps matches TRBD1 (5 bases). The sample comprised PBMCs. The CDR3 sequence: CASSYQDNYNEQFF. CDR3 DNA: TGTGCCAGCAGCTACCAGGACAATTACAATGAGCAGTTCTTC.